The 16 T cell receptor beta chains given below trace back to one sample, sequenced in a study of vaccination effects on CD4 cells after COVID-19. Produced via immunoSEQ multiplex PCR; TCRdb's table is partial and in-frame only. Here the sample spans about 41,000 clones, roughly 82% being singletons. Their target antigens are unknown. Using viral peptide pools, the ViraFEST assay grew out antigen-specific CD4+ T cells prior to sequencing. Isolating CD4+ T cells followed less than 11 days of culture. Each vaccine recipient was nucleocapsid antibody negative and had no prior SARS-CoV-2 infection. Specimen: CD4+ T cells from PBMCs cultured with HCoV-NL63 spike peptides, collected before COVID-19 vaccination. The receptors stem from a human donor who received a COVID-19 vaccine.

The V call is TRBV9, the J call TRBJ2-5; TRBD1 agrees at 10 bases. CDR1 and CDR2 (germline): SGDLS, YYNGEE. The length of the CDR3 is 15 residues. The J segment lost 5 bases and the V segment lost 4 bases, leaving 8 bases of the junction unmatched. CDR3 sequence (DNA): TGTGCCAGCAGCCTCCGGACAGGGGGGGACGAGACCCAGTACTTC. Protein sequence: CASSLRTGGDETQYF.

The chain uses TRBV5-8 and TRBJ1-5; 10 bases map to TRBD1. Germline values: CDR1 SGHTS, CDR2 YDEGEE. Trimming at V came to 4 bases and at J to 7 bases, leaving 11 bases not matched to a gene. CDR3 size: 16 residues. DNA for the CDR3: TGTGCCAGCAGCCCGGAAAAGACAGGGGGCAGGCAGCCCCAGCATTTT. Translating gives CASSPEKTGGRQPQHF.

The chain joins TRBV7-3 to TRBJ2-2, with D uncertain. CDR1 is SGHTA, CDR2 FQGTGA, per germline. Trimming stripped 5 bases from V and 1 base from J, with 14 bases between. This CDR3 has 16 amino acids. CDR3 sequence reads: CASSRTPTLNTGELFF. As DNA, the CDR3 is TGTGCCAGCAGCCGAACTCCCACCTTGAACACCGGGGAGCTGTTTTTT.

This clone has only one observation. The CDR3 sequence is CASSSTSQGGDTEAFF. The CDR3 DNA follows: TGTGCCAGCAGTTCCACCTCACAGGGGGGAGACACTGAAGCTTTCTTT. The chain is built from TRBV6-6 and TRBJ1-1; 8 nucleotides line up with TRBD1. The V segment lost 4 bases and the J segment 3 bases; nucleotides outside the gene matches: 10. Per germline, CDR1 MNHNY and CDR2 SVGAGI (reference sequence). The CDR3 loop spans 16 amino acids.

The V gene is TRBV18, the J gene TRBJ2-5, with D tentatively TRBD1 (6 bases). The CDR3 is 17 amino acids. V was trimmed by 4 bases and J by 1 base, leaving 19 bases between them. Germline CDR1 is KGHSH and CDR2 is LQKENI. The CDR3 nucleotides are TGTGCCAGCTCACAACAGGGCGGACTCCTAGCCCAAGAGACCCAGTACTTC. Translation: CASSQQGGLLAQETQYF.

The CDR3 DNA reads as TGTGCCAGCAGCGTGGCTGGGACAGGGCGGTTGGAGACCCAGTACTTC. Protein: CASSVAGTGRLETQYF. The chain combines TRBV3-1 (or the pseudogene TRBV3-2) with TRBJ2-5, with TRBD1 identical over 9 bases. CDR1 and CDR2 (germline): LGHDT, YNNKEL (reference sequence). V was clipped by 5 bases and J by 5 bases; unmatched bases: 12. The CDR3 runs to 16 residues.

The chain carries TRBV4-2 and TRBJ1-3, with D uncertain. V lost 4 bases to trimming and J lost 2 bases, with 9 bases between them. Germline assignment: CDR1 LGHNA and CDR2 YNFKEQ. This CDR3 is 14 amino acids long. CDR3 sequence: CASSPREAGNTIYF. CDR3 in DNA: TGTGCCAGCAGCCCTCGGGAGGCTGGAAACACCATATATTTT.

The J gene is TRBJ2-2, the V gene TRBV5-1, with a tentative D call TRBD1 (6 bases). V lost 6 bases and J 5 bases, leaving 17 bases between the germline ends. This CDR3 comprises 15 residues. The germline gives CDR1 SGHRS, CDR2 YFSETQ. CDR3 region: CASTSGRGITGELFF. The CDR3 DNA is TGCGCCAGCACATCAGGCAGGGGCATAACCGGGGAGCTGTTTTTT.

The chain is built from TRBV30 and TRBJ1-4; possible D gene TRBD1, 6 bases. This CDR3 region has 15 residues. CDR1 and CDR2 (germline): GTSNPN, SVGIG (reference sequence). Trimming took 0 bases from V and 5 from J, leaving 13 bases between them. DNA of the CDR3: TGTGCCTGGAGTGTAGCCCCAGGGGCGAATGAAAAACTGTTTTTT. Protein: CAWSVAPGANEKLFF.

This clone came up a few times. This chain connects TRBV3-1 (or the pseudogene TRBV3-2) to TRBJ2-5; D tentatively reads TRBD1 or TRBD2 (5 bases each). From germline, CDR1 is LGHDT and CDR2 YNNKEL (reference sequence). This CDR3 is 15 amino acids long. The germline V and J ends were trimmed by 4 bases and 5 bases, with 17 bases remaining between them. CDR3: CASSPLGGAGETQYF. The CDR3 nucleotides are TGTGCCAGCAGCCCGCTAGGAGGCGCAGGGGAGACCCAGTACTTC.

The genes are TRBV5-5 and TRBJ1-3; TRBD1 is a possible D gene (5 bases). In germline, CDR1 is SGHKS, CDR2 YYEKEE (reference sequence). The V end lost 0 bases, the J end lost 1 base, and 8 bases lay between the germline ends. The CDR3 consists of 15 residues. This CDR3 is CASSLDGGSGNTIYF. The CDR3 nucleotides read TGTGCCAGCAGCTTGGATGGGGGGTCTGGAAACACCATATATTTT.

This clone has a single count. The chain combines TRBV5-6 with TRBJ2-1; 7 nucleotides align to TRBD2. CDR3 length equals 16 residues. Germline V gene data show CDR1 as SGHDT and CDR2 as YYEEEE. Unmatched junction bases numbered 8, after V lost 2 bases and J lost 3 bases. CDR3 sequence (DNA): TGTGCCAGCAGCTTAATCGCGGGGGTTGTCTACAATGAGCAGTTCTTC. This codes for CASSLIAGVVYNEQFF.

CDR3: CASSLGGTAGGRIDTQYF. CDR3 nucleotide sequence: TGTGCCAGCAGCTTGGGCGGCACAGCGGGGGGGCGGATAGATACGCAGTATTTT. The rearrangement links TRBV5-5 to TRBJ2-3; 10 bases map to TRBD2. The germline V gene encodes CDR1 SGHKS and CDR2 YYEKEE (reference sequence). CDR3 length equals 18 residues. Germline trimming cut 0 bases from V and 5 bases from J; bases unmatched to any gene: 12.

This chain links TRBV7-9 with TRBJ1-5; D may be TRBD1 (5 bases). Trimming took off 1 base at V and 3 bases at J, with 7 bases between the two ends. Germline V lookup: CDR1 SEHNR, CDR2 FQNEAQ (reference sequence). This CDR3 has 14 amino acids. CDR3 nucleotides: TGTGCCAGCAGCTTAGAGACAGCCAATCAGCCCCAGCATTTT. It specifies CASSLETANQPQHF.

The V gene is TRBV12-3 or TRBV12-4, the J gene TRBJ2-2, with D maybe TRBD1 (5 bases). V was trimmed by 6 bases and J by 1 base, leaving 6 bases between them. The CDR3 spans 13 residues. CDR3 residues: CASSTGNTGELFF. The CDR3 DNA is TGTGCCAGCAGCACAGGGAACACCGGGGAGCTGTTTTTT.

The rearrangement uses TRBV7-3 and TRBJ1-2; D is unresolved. The V end lost 0 bases, the J end lost 1 base, and 6 bases lay between the germline ends. The CDR3 runs to 14 residues. Per the germline V gene, CDR1 is SGHTA and CDR2 is FQGTGA. The CDR3 loop reads CASSLTGSNYGYTF. The CDR3 coding sequence is TGTGCCAGCAGCTTAACGGGTAGTAACTATGGCTACACCTTC.